The 9 T cell receptor beta chains below were found in one sample sequenced in a study of T-cell memory formation after mild COVID-19. In TCRdb, the 5' RACE reads were re-called with MiXCR into one record per CDR3 protein. Among almost 250,000 distinct CDR3 sequences listed, about 16% were seen once. The source material was PBMCs or a T cell subset sorted from them (not recorded which). These receptors were taken from an adult woman who had mild COVID-19 (a few samples of this study predate the infection). Cell type and time point are not known.

V usage is TRBV6-1 and J usage is TRBJ2-3; the D gene is possibly TRBD2 (6 bases). Trimming removed 6 bases from V and 6 bases from J, with 16 bases in between. This CDR3 spans 14 amino acids. Germline CDR1 is MNHNS and CDR2 is SASEGT. CDR3: CASSSLATTDTQYF. CDR3 in DNA: TGTGCCAGCAGCTCCCTAGCGACAACCGATACGCAGTATTTT.

This clonotype came up many times. J is TRBJ2-7 and V is TRBV16; 10 bases are a match to TRBD2. Germline V CDR1 and CDR2: KGHSY, FQNENV. V dropped 8 bases and J dropped 1; count of bases not matched to a gene: 14. The CDR3 runs 17 residues. The CDR3 region is CASQRQPTSGNSYEQYF. Written as DNA, the CDR3 is TGTGCCAGCCAAAGGCAACCCACTAGCGGGAATTCCTACGAGCAGTACTTC.

This clonotype has a handful of counts. This chain links TRBV6-1 with TRBJ1-2; 7 bases are a match to TRBD1. The V segment lost 10 bases and the J segment 4 bases; nucleotides outside the gene matches: 9. The CDR3 length is 13 residues. In germline, CDR1 is MNHNS, CDR2 SASEGT. For the CDR3, the DNA is TGTGCCATAGCGAGCGAGGGGGCCTATGGCTACACCTTC. It codes for CAIASEGAYGYTF.

This clonotype was picked up many times. The chain has TRBV29-1 and TRBJ2-3, with D possibly matching TRBD2 (6 bases). V was pared by 4 bases and J by 3 bases, with 14 bases between. The CDR3 loop spans 14 amino acids. Germline assignment: CDR1 SQVTM and CDR2 ANQGSEA. For the CDR3, the DNA is TGCAGCGTTGGGTATGGGGGGAGTACAGATACGCAGTATTTT. Protein product: CSVGYGGSTDTQYF.

The table lists this clonotype with a few counts. The rearrangement uses TRBV9 and TRBJ2-1, with 10 nucleotides matching TRBD2. Germline CDR1 is SGDLS and CDR2 is YYNGEE. The V gene end was trimmed by 0 bases and the J gene end by 4 bases; junction bases not matched to a gene: 7. This CDR3 is built from 17 residues. This CDR3 reads CASSVALASGGYNEQFF. CDR3 sequence (DNA): TGTGCCAGCAGCGTAGCTTTGGCTAGCGGGGGATACAATGAGCAGTTCTTC.

This clonotype was seen more than once but under ten times. This chain links TRBV12-3 or TRBV12-4 with TRBJ2-6; tentative D call: TRBD1 (7 bases). CDR3 length equals 18 residues. V lost 5 bases to trimming and J lost 2 bases, with 19 bases between them. In nucleotides, the CDR3 is TGTGCCAGCAGTCCCCAGGGGGGCCGTGGGCCTGGGGCCAACGTCCTGACTTTC. It translates to CASSPQGGRGPGANVLTF.

This clonotype was found a few times. The chain links TRBV7-9 to TRBJ1-2; possible D gene TRBD1, 5 bases. Deletions cut 1 base from V and 8 bases from J, with 14 bases between. This CDR3 region has 14 residues. In germline, CDR1 is SEHNR, CDR2 FQNEAQ (reference sequence). The CDR3 nucleotides read TGTGCCAGCAGCTTAGGGGAGGGATCAGGGGGCTACACCTTC. Protein product: CASSLGEGSGGYTF.

This clonotype was counted a few times. The gene calls are TRBV7-2 and TRBJ1-1; no definite D call. Germline V gives CDR1 SGHTA, CDR2 FQGNSA. The CDR3 loop spans 14 amino acids. V was cut by 1 base and J by 1 base, with 7 bases left in between. The CDR3 sequence: CASSLEVGNTEAFF. The CDR3 nucleotides read TGTGCCAGCAGCTTAGAGGTGGGGAACACTGAAGCTTTCTTT.

This clonotype was picked up a small number of times. The rearrangement uses TRBV5-1 and TRBJ2-1; TRBD2 matches 16 bases. The CDR3 contains 15 residues. J gave up 9 bases and V 3 bases, and 3 bases lay outside the gene matches. Germline V gives CDR1 SGHRS, CDR2 YFSETQ. In DNA form, the CDR3 reads TGCGCCAGCAGCTCGGGGACTAGCGGGAGGGGTGAGCAGTTCTTC. Protein sequence: CASSSGTSGRGEQFF.